This TCR beta chain comes out of a study of T cell changes during pregnancy in multiple sclerosis. The repertoire was sequenced with immunoSEQ multiplex PCR; TCRdb's copy has only in-frame clones and lacks some. The table has approximately 69,000 clones, roughly 92% seen once; the top ten hold 2% to 2.5%. The V gene end was trimmed by 3 bases and the J gene end by 9 bases; junction bases not matched to a gene: 11. The CDR3 has 16 residues. Germline CDR1 reads SGDLS; CDR2 reads YYNGEE. The J gene is TRBJ2-1, the V gene TRBV9; 11 bases agree with TRBD2. Sequenced here: peripheral blood, sampled in the second trimester of pregnancy. The clonotype originates from a female donor in good health, enrolled as a control in a pregnancy study. The chain's CDR3 is CASSGSLAGGPGEQFF. DNA of the CDR3: TGTGCCAGCAGCGGGTCGTTAGCGGGGGGGCCAGGTGAGCAGTTCTTC.